This T cell receptor beta chain was sequenced during a study of PD-1 blockade in classical Hodgkin lymphoma. Study observations and caveats: Healthy donors reportedly exceeded newly diagnosed patients in baseline TCR diversity. There was a significant rise in CD4+ TCR diversity by C4D1, with no such rise for CD8+.

The method was immunoSEQ multiplex PCR; TCRdb's version includes in-frame clones alone and lacks a portion of them. The sample shows tens of thousands of clones, around 90% of them seen only once. Concerning this clone: Its antigen is undetermined.

Indicated time point: cycle 4 day 1 (C4D1), after more than five weeks of nivolumab. Every single patient, without exception, relapsed after autologous stem cell transplantation, and brentuximab vedotin exposure varied. The receptor's source is a human donor with classical Hodgkin lymphoma. Sequencing was performed on peripheral blood mononuclear cells (PBMCs), taken before the fourth cycle of nivolumab.

CDR3 protein: CASSPLIAGFTDTQYF. CDR3 nucleotide sequence: TGTGCCAGCAGCCCATTAATAGCGGGATTTACAGATACGCAGTATTTT. The V gene is TRBV4-2, the J gene TRBJ2-3; 8 positions agree with TRBD2. This CDR3 has 16 amino acids. V was pared by 4 bases and J by 3 bases, with 9 bases of the junction left unmatched. Germline V CDR1 and CDR2: LGHNA, YNFKEQ.